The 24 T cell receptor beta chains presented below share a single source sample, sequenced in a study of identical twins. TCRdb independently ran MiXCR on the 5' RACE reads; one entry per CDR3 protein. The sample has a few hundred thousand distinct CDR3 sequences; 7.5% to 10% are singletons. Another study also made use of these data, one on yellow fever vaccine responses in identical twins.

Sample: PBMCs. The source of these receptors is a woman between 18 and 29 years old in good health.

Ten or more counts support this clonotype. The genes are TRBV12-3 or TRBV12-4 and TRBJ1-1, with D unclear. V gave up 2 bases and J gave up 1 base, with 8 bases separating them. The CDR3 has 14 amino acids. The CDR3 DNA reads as TGTGCCAGCAGTTTAAGGTGGGCGAACACTGAAGCTTTCTTT. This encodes CASSLRWANTEAFF.

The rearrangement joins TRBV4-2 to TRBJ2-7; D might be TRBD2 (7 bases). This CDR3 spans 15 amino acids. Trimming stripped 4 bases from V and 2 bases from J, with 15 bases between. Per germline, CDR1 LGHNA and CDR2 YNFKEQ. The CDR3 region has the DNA TGTGCCAGCAGCCCAGCGGCGGGGGCTACCTACGAGCAGTACTTC. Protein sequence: CASSPAAGATYEQYF.

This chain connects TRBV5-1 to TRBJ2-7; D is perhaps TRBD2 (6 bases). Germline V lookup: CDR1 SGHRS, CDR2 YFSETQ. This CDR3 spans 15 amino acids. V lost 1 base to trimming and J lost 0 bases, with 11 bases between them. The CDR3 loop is CASSLFGTDSYEQYF. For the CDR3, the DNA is TGCGCCAGCAGCTTGTTCGGGACTGACTCCTACGAGCAGTACTTC.

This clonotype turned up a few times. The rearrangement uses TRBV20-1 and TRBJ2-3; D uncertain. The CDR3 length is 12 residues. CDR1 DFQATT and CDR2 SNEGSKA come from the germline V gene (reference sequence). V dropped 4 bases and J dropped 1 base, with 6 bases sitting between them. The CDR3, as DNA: TGCAGTGCTAAGGGCGGCACAGATACGCAGTATTTT. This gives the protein CSAKGGTDTQYF.

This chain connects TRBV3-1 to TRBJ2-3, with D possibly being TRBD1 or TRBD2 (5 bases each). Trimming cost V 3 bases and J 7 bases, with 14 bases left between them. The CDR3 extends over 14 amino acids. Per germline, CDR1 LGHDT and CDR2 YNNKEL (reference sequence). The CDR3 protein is CASSHRGPPYTQYF. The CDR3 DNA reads TGTGCCAGCAGCCATCGGGGACCCCCATATACGCAGTATTTT.

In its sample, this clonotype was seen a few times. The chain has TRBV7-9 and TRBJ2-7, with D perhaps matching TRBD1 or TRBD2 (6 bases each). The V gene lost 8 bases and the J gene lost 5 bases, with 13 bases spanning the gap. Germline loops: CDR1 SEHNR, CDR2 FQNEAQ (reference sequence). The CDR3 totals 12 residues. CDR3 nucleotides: TGTGCCAGCCAAGCCGGGGGCCACGAGCAGTACTTC. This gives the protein CASQAGGHEQYF.

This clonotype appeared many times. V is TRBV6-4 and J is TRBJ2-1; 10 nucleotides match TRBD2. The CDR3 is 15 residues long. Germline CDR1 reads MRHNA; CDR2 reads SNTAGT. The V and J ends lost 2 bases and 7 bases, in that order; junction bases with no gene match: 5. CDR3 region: CASSDKREGGNEQFF. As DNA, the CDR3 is TGTGCCAGCAGTGACAAGCGGGAGGGAGGGAATGAGCAGTTCTTC.

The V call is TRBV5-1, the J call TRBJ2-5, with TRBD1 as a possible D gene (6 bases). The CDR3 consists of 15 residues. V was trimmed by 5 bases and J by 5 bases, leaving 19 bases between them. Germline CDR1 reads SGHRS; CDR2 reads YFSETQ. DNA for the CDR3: TGCGCCAGCAGTTTAACAGGGCTCAGAGGGGAGACCCAGTACTTC. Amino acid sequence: CASSLTGLRGETQYF.

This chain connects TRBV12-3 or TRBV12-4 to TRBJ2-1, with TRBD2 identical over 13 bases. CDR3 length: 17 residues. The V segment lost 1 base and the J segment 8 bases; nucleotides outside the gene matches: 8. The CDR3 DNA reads TGTGCCAGCAGTTTAGGGCCGGGACTAGCGGGGATTGATGAGCAGTTCTTC. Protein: CASSLGPGLAGIDEQFF.

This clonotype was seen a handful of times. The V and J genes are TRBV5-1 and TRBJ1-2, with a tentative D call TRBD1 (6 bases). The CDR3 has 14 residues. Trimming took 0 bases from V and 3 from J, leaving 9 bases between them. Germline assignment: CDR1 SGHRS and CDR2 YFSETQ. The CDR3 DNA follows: TGCGCCAGCAGCTTGGGGCCAGGGGACTATGGCTACACCTTC. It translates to CASSLGPGDYGYTF.

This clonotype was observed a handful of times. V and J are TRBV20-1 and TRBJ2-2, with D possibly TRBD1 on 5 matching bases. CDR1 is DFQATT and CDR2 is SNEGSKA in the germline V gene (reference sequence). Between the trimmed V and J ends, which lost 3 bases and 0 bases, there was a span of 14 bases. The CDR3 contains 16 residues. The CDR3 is CSARDKDSSNTGELFF. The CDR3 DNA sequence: TGCAGTGCTAGGGACAAAGACAGTTCGAACACCGGGGAGCTGTTTTTT.

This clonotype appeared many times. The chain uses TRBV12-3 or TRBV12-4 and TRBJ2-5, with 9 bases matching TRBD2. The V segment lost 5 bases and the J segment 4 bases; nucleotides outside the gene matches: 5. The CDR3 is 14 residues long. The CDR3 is CASSISGGGETQYF. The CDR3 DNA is TGTGCCAGCAGTATTAGCGGGGGCGGAGAGACCCAGTACTTC.

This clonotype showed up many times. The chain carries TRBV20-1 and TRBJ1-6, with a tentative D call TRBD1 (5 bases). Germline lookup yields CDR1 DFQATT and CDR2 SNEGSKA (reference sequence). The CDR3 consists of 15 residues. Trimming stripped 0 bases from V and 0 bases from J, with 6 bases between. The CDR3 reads CSAREGGSYNSPLHF. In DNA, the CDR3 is TGCAGTGCTAGAGAGGGGGGCTCCTATAATTCACCCCTCCACTTT.

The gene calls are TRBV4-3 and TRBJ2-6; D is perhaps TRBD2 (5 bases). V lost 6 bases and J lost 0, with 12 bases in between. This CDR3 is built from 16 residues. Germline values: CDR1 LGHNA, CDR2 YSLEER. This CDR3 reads CASSSDGNSGANVLTF. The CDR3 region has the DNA TGCGCCAGCAGTTCCGACGGGAACTCTGGGGCCAACGTCCTGACTTTC.

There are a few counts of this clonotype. This CDR3 reads CSVVGLAAPVSYNEQFF. The CDR3 DNA reads as TGCAGCGTTGTAGGACTAGCGGCCCCGGTCTCCTACAATGAGCAGTTCTTC. The V and J genes are TRBV29-1 and TRBJ2-1, with 10 bases aligning to TRBD2. Trimming cost V 4 bases and J 0 bases; bases outside gene matches: 9. The CDR3 sequence is 17 residues long. Looked up from germline, CDR1 is SQVTM and CDR2 is ANQGSEA.

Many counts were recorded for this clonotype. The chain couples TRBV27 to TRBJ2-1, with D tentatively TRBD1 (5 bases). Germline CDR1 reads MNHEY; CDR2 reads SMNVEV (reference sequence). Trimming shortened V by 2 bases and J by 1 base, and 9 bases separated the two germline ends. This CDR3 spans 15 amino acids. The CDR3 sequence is CASSLGRQSYNEQFF. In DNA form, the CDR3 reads TGTGCCAGCAGTTTAGGTAGACAGTCCTACAATGAGCAGTTCTTC.

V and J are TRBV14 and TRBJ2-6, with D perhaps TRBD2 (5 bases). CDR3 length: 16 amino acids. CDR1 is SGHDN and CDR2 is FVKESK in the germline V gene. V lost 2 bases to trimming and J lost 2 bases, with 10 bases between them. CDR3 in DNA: TGTGCCAGCAGCCAAACCCGGACTCCTGGGGCCAACGTCCTGACTTTC. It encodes CASSQTRTPGANVLTF.

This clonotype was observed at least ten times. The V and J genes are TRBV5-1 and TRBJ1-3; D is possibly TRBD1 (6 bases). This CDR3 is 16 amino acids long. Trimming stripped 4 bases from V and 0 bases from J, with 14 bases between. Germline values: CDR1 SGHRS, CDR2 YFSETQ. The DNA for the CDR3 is TGCGCCAGCAGCCAAGGGACAACCAGCTCTGGAAACACCATATATTTT. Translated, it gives CASSQGTTSSGNTIYF.

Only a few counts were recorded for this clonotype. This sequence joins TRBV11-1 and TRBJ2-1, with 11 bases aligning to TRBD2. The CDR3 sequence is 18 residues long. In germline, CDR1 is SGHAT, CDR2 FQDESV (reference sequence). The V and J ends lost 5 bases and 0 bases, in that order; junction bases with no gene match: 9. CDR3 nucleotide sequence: TGTGCCAGCAGCAATAGCGGGAGGGACGTCCCCTCCTACAATGAGCAGTTCTTC. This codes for CASSNSGRDVPSYNEQFF.

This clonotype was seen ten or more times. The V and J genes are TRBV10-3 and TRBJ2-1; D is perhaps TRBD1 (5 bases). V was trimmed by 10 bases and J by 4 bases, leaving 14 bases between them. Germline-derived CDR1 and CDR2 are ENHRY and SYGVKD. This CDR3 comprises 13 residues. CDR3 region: CATSESGYNEQFF. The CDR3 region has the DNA TGTGCCACATCAGAGTCAGGGTACAATGAGCAGTTCTTC.

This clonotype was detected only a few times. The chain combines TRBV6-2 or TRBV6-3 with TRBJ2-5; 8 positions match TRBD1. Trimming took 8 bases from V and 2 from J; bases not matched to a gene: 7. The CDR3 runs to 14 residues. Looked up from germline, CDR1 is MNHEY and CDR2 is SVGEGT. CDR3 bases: TGTGCCAGCGTCCAGGGGGCGTTTCAAGAGACCCAGTACTTC. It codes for CASVQGAFQETQYF.

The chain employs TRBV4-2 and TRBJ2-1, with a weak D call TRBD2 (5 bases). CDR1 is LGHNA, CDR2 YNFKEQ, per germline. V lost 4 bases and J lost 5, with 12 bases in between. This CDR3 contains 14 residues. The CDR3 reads CASSRTEVDNEQFF. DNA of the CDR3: TGTGCCAGCAGCCGGACGGAGGTGGACAATGAGCAGTTCTTC.

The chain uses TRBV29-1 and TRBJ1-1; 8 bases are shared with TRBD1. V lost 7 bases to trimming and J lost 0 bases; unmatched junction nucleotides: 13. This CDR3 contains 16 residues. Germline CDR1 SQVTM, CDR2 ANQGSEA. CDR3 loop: CSAAGRGTGLNTEAFF. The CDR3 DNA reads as TGCAGCGCTGCCGGAAGGGGGACAGGCTTGAACACTGAAGCTTTCTTT.

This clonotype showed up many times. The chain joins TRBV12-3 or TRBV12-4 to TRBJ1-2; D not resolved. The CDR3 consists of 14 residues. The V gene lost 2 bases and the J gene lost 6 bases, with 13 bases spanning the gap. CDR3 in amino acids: CASSLNGPLDGYTF. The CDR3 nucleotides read TGTGCCAGCAGTTTAAACGGCCCTCTCGATGGCTACACCTTC.